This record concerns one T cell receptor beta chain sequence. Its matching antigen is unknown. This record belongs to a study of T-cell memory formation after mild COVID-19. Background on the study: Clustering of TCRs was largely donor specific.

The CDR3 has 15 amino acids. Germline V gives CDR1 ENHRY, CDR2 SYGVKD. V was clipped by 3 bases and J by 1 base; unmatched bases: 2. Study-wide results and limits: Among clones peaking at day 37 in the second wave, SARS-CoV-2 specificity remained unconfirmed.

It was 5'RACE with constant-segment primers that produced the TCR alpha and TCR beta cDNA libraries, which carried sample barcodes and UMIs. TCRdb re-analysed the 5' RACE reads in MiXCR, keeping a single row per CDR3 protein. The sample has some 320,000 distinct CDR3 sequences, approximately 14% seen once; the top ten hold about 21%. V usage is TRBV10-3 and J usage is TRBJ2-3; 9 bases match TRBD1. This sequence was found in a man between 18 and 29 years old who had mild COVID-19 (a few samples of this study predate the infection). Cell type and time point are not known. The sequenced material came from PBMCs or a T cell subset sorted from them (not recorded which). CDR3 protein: CAISDWTGGTDTQYF. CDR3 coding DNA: TGTGCCATCAGTGATTGGACAGGGGGCACAGATACGCAGTATTTT.